This TCR beta chain was recovered during a study of blood T cells in healthy people across ages. The study's findings and limits: Age advanced and TCR beta diversity per million T cells fell, roughly linearly. A greater number of naive CD4+ cells and higher diversity distinguished long-lived donors from aged donors.

Peripheral blood from each donor was collected in a volume of about 10 milliliters. Trimming took 5 bases from V and 4 from J, leaving 14 bases between them. The CDR3 consists of 14 residues. The germline CDR1 and CDR2 sequences are SQVTM and ANQGSEA. Comment on this clonotype: The antigen is not known.

Then a second PCR, running about 7 to 11 cycles, was carried out with a sample-barcoded 5' primer and a J-beta primer mix. Each cDNA was tagged by a template-switch adaptor containing 12 random nucleotides. MiXCR was run by TCRdb on the 5' RACE reads, yielding one entry per CDR3 protein. Among approximately 400,000 distinct CDR3 sequences listed, 45% to 60% were seen once. The V gene is TRBV29-1, the J gene TRBJ2-2, with D possibly called TRBD1 or TRBD2 (6 bases each). The clonotype comes from a man aged 60-69 years in good health. Sequencing was performed on blood. CDR3 nucleotides: TGCAGCGTTAGGGGGGCAGGGGTCACCGGGGAGCTGTTTTTT. Translated, it gives CSVRGAGVTGELFF.